The T cell receptor (beta chain) described here comes from a study of cytomegalovirus exposure and HLA in healthy donors (dated by TCRdb to between 2016 and 2019). With respect to the entire study: In an earlier analysis of under 750 of the donors, approximately 300 Gb of sequence data and 120 million or so unique TCR beta sequences from 150 million to 200 million T cells were reported. Approximately 300 gigabases of sequencing data and approximately 80 million unique TCR sequences were included in an early release covering several hundred HLA-typed donors. Of the 350 to 450 genotyped donors, approximately 80% were placed in the genetic ancestry cluster associated with self-reported Caucasian donors. The aim of the study was to test whether cataloging public T cell receptors could identify signatures of past pathogen exposure. The study used immunosequencing to profile the T cell repertoires of about 670 subjects and linked those repertoires to cytomegalovirus serostatus. In addition to the first cohort of approximately 670 subjects, a separate validation cohort of some 120 different subjects was used. The study combined high-throughput TCR immunosequencing, statistical association of individual TCRs with disease status, and machine learning to predict cytomegalovirus infection status. In a later analysis, previously published TCR beta repertoires from some 640 donors were re-analyzed and high-resolution HLA genotyping was added so that TCR occurrence patterns could be studied. The later analysis used no new phenotypic data to find candidate immune exposures, relying instead on TCR beta sequences and their occurrence across donors. An earlier analysis of several hundred of the donors applied high-throughput TCR beta sequencing to assess whether each TCR beta V gene segment acted as functional or pseudogenic. Donor age, sex, ethnicity and CMV serostatus were compiled alongside the repertoire data. A later genetic analysis took genome-wide SNP genotypes for about 65% of the roughly 670 donors and used that subset as a discovery cohort. Every discovery cohort repertoire had been produced on one sequencing platform. Both class I and class II loci were covered by HLA typing, at four-digit resolution. Typing coverage differed by locus: A, B, C, DRB1 and DQB1 were typed in roughly 620-630 donors, DQA1 in 522, DPA1 in some 570, and DPB1 in roughly 470. Several DR-DQ haplotypes were handled as single units for association and clustering because linkage in the cohort was strong. Among 300 to 500 genotyped donors of the cohort, an average of approximately 240,000 unique TCR beta nucleotide sequences was sequenced per donor, of which about 19% were non-productive.

In its sample, this clone was seen once. What antigen it recognizes has not been identified. Base qualities are not recorded, but no much larger clone differs from it by a single base. Points the paper makes about the study in general: In vitro tests confirmed that a few of the cytomegalovirus-associated TCR beta chains recognize cytomegalovirus antigens. In this cohort, only TCR beta chains were sequenced, and detectable features were limited by the absence of alpha or paired-chain data. Broadly in line with IMGT annotations, most TCR beta V segments showed up in productive rearrangements about 87% or about 30% of the time in an earlier analysis of about 500 of the donors. Because the 87-base-pair reads could not distinguish some IMGT-functional V segments, including TRBV6-2 and TRBV6-3, those segments were excluded. In a later genetic analysis, fewer N-insertions in productive TCRs were reported among donors in an Asian-associated ancestry cluster than the roughly 670-donor mean. Because HLA typing was unavailable for some donors at each locus, only the typed subset was used in association tests. Presence/absence analyses assumed roughly uniform sequencing depth across donors, an assumption that may not hold. A cluster of highly shared sequence variants was judged likely to represent a technical artifact of the sequencing pipeline. CMV serostatus was the only immune exposure information available for the cohort. Because counts were too low, some 17 rarely observed V segments, including chromosome 9 orphons, were left out of the earlier analysis of some 600 of the donors. A later analysis found that TCR association rates varied across HLA loci, with DRB1 alleles showing the most associated TCRs and HLA-C alleles the fewest. A later analysis found that most CMV-associated TCR beta chains appeared HLA-restricted, with HLA associations seemingly driven largely by CMV exposure. In both the original and validation cohorts, the classifier was reported to diagnose cytomegalovirus status with high specificity and sensitivity. At a false discovery rate of 0.05, a later analysis linked about 16,000 TCR beta sequences to specific HLA alleles. In the study, some 180 TCR beta chains were listed as associated with cytomegalovirus. Correlated functional status among segregating V segments might be attributable to linkage disequilibrium, but an unknown experimental factor could not be ruled out. A further reported finding was that TCR beta sequences accurately predicted the HLA-A and HLA-B alleles for most subjects in the first cohort. A later analysis found that HLA-associated TCR beta chains were more clonally expanded and had lower generation probabilities than equally common non-associated chains. When HLA alleles, especially DR and DQ, strongly co-occurred, TCR associations were difficult to assign to individual alleles. In a later genetic analysis, a missense DCLRE1C variant was associated with V-gene and J-gene trimming of TCR beta chains, and the association was replicated in an independent cohort. The authors suggested that the approach could potentially be extended to other disease states and immunological phenotypes. In a later analysis, several top co-occurrence clusters were reported to appear linked to parvovirus B19, influenza, CMV and Epstein-Barr virus. While some public TCRs were present in many individuals, most TCR sequences turned up only very rarely across donors.

The cohort consisted of hundreds of healthy bone marrow donors. At the time of sampling, all cohort members were nominally healthy, though unrecorded immune exposures were likely present. The donor tested CMV seropositive and was one of the 289 seropositive cohort members. A peripheral blood sample was provided by each donor, and peripheral blood mononuclear cells were used for TCR beta sequencing. The Qiagen DNeasy Blood Extraction Kit was used to extract genomic DNA from the blood cell samples. CDR1 and CDR2, looked up from the germline V gene, are SGHTA and FQGTGA. The CDR3 contains 16 residues, cysteine and phenylalanine counted. The entry retains the CDR3 DNA only, 48 bases that are in frame from base 1. Trimming removed 2 bases from V and 6 bases from J, leaving 17 bases between the germline ends. The library was obtained by the immunoSEQ multiplex PCR assay. The multiplex PCR relied on a mix of 60 forward primers for TCR Vbeta segments and 13 reverse primers for TCR Jbeta segments. A multiplex PCR assay on genomic DNA amplified the CDR3 region of rearranged TCR beta genes. On the Illumina HiSeq System, the amplified TCR beta libraries were sequenced as 87-base-pair reads. Under the source paper's analysis protocol: A later analysis counted 75 million to 100 million unique TCR beta chains across the 650 to 700 repertoires, and roughly 9.9 million of these chains were shared by at least two donors. Raw reads were error-corrected and collapsed into unique sequences by a nearest-neighbor algorithm in which closely related sequences were merged to remove PCR and sequencing errors. To assign V, D and J gene segments, CDR3 sequences were aligned to IMGT reference sequences. Each retained sequence needed at least a six-nucleotide match to both a V gene segment and a J gene segment. A rearrangement counted as productive if the CDR3 had no stop codons and remained in frame with V and J, and every other rearrangement counted as non-productive. CDR3 was defined according to IMGT convention as the region running from the second conserved V-encoded cysteine to the conserved J-encoded phenylalanine. Sequences without an unambiguous match to a single V gene segment were excluded from the earlier analysis of 587 of the donors. In an earlier analysis of more than 500 of the donors, a V segment was called functional when productive rearrangements were above 56.7%, and segregating when the standard deviation between donors exceeded 5%. A statistical classification framework was developed to diagnose cytomegalovirus status using the catalog of TCR beta chain sequences. V and J gene assignment, in a later analysis, came from comparing TCR nucleotide sequences with IMGT/GENE-DB human TR gene sequences. Using the TCRdist pipeline, a later analysis assigned CDR3 sequences along with most-parsimonious VDJ recombination scenarios. In a later analysis, each TCR beta chain was defined by its CDR3 amino acid sequence together with its V-gene family, and reads without a unique V-gene family were excluded. In a later analysis, 450 to 600 highly shared, low-generation-probability nucleotide sequences were removed to address suspected cross-contamination and a sequencing artifact. In a later analysis, a clonal expansion index for each public chain was calculated from normalized within-repertoire ranks of inferred template counts. A later analysis computed generation probabilities with a VDJ recombination model fitted to out-of-frame rearrangements, and checked the results against IGoR. In a later analysis, TCR-TCR, TCR-HLA and TCR-CMV co-occurrence was scored with hypergeometric tests, and a repertoire-size bias correction was applied to TCR pairs. False discovery rates were estimated in a later analysis by permuting HLA or CMV assignments 20 times. In a later analysis, co-occurring TCRs were grouped using DBSCAN, with TCRdist sequence similarity added in when clustering inside HLA-allele-positive subsets. Repertoires with fewer than 30,000 or more than 120,000 public chains were left out of co-occurrence clustering, as were about 5 repertoires with anomalous nucleotide sharing. TCRdb holds this immuneACCESS table with in-frame rearrangements only. Some clones are missing; in checked studies, unresolved V genes explain under half, and the rest has no known cause. V and J calls and clone size come straight from that table; D and trimming were deduced from the DNA. This sample is represented by tens of thousands of clones; over 70% of them were singletons. The top ten hold around 54% of the sample.

The chain couples TRBV7-3 to TRBJ2-1, with TRBD2 as a weak D call on 6 bases. Sequenced: PBMCs. The TCR was taken from a man aged 50 or older in good health and CMV-seropositive. The DNA sequence reads TGTGCCAGCAGCTTACGGGACTCTCAAGCTCCCAATGAGCAGTTCTTC. This sequence encodes CASSLRDSQAPNEQFF.